What follows are 24 T cell receptor beta chains derived from one specimen sequenced in a study of cytomegalovirus exposure and HLA in healthy donors. Primers for the PCR totalled 60 Vbeta and 13 Jbeta. Here immunoSEQ multiplex PCR was the method, and the copy in TCRdb shows in-frame clones only, minus some. The sample has under 150,000 clones, approximately 80% seen once. The sample taken for sequencing was PBMCs. These receptors all stem from a young woman in good health and CMV-seronegative.

The rearrangement uses TRBV5-1 and TRBJ2-3; TRBD1 aligns across 9 bases. The germline V gene encodes CDR1 SGHRS and CDR2 YFSETQ. This CDR3 region has 16 residues. The trim removed 4 bases at V and 4 bases at J, leaving 10 bases unmatched. DNA for the CDR3: TGCGCCAGCAGCCCGAACGGGGACAGGGTGGCAGATACGCAGTATTTT. Protein product: CASSPNGDRVADTQYF. Looking up the rest from reference TRBV5-1 and TRBJ2-3 gives the full variable domain: KAGVTQTPRYLIKTRGQQVTLSCSPISGHRSVSWYQQTPGQGLQFLFEYFSETQRNKGNFPGRFSGRQFSNSRSEMNVSTLELGDSALYLCASSPNGDRVADTQYFGPGTRLTVL.

This CDR3 is CASSLGPPNEQFF. CDR3 DNA sequence: TGTGCCAGCAGCCTGGGGCCCCCCAATGAGCAGTTCTTC. The V and J genes are TRBV2 and TRBJ2-1, with a tentative D call TRBD1 (5 bases). In germline, CDR1 is SNHLY, CDR2 FYNNEI. The CDR3 has 13 amino acids. V was trimmed by 6 bases and J by 6 bases, leaving 12 bases between them.

This chain links TRBV2 with TRBJ2-1; possible D gene TRBD2, 5 bases. Germline lookup yields CDR1 SNHLY and CDR2 FYNNEI. V shed 4 bases and J shed 10 bases, with 11 bases lying between them. CDR3 size: 12 residues. The CDR3 loop reads CASSADSGEQFF. The CDR3 DNA sequence: TGTGCCAGCAGTGCGGATTCGGGGGAGCAGTTCTTC.

The rearrangement uses TRBV25-1 and TRBJ2-1; D ambiguous. V was trimmed by 0 bases and J by 0 bases, leaving 12 bases between them. Germline CDR1 MGHDK, CDR2 SYGVNS. This CDR3 is 17 amino acids long. The CDR3 here is CASSEYFAELSYNEQFF. The CDR3 nucleotides read TGTGCCAGCAGTGAATATTTTGCGGAGCTCTCCTACAATGAGCAGTTCTTC.

This sequence joins TRBV5-8 and TRBJ1-2, with D perhaps matching TRBD1 (6 bases). The ends were cut back, 4 bases at V and 4 bases at J, with 14 bases in the middle. Germline CDR1 SGHTS, CDR2 YDEGEE. This CDR3 has 14 residues. The CDR3 spells CASSRADRLYGYTF. CDR3 bases: TGTGCCAGCAGCAGGGCCGACAGGCTCTATGGCTACACCTTC.

Only a few counts were recorded for this clone. The rearrangement links TRBV7-8 to TRBJ2-7, with D possibly matching TRBD2 (7 bases). From germline, CDR1 is SGHVS and CDR2 FQNEAQ. The length of the CDR3 is 14 residues. Trimming cost V 4 bases and J 5 bases, with 15 bases left between them. The CDR3 DNA follows: TGTGCCAGCAGCTCCAAGGGGGGGTTACACGAGCAGTACTTC. Translated: CASSSKGGLHEQYF.

The chain uses TRBV6-6 and TRBJ1-6, with D hard to call. V was shortened by 4 bases and J by 2 bases, with 9 bases between the two germline ends. This CDR3 is 15 amino acids long. The V gene's germline CDR1 is MNHNY and CDR2 SVGAGI (reference sequence). CDR3 nucleotides: TGTGCCAGCAGTTGTTGTTATACCTATAATTCACCCCTCCACTTT. As protein: CASSCCYTYNSPLHF.

The V and J genes are TRBV28 and TRBJ1-2, with 9 bases matching TRBD1. The CDR3 runs to 15 residues. The V segment lost 5 bases and the J segment 5 bases; nucleotides outside the gene matches: 9. The germline CDR1 and CDR2 sequences are MDHEN and SYDVKM. CDR3: CASSPSGTGIYGYTF. The CDR3, as DNA: TGTGCCAGCAGTCCCTCCGGGACAGGGATATATGGCTACACCTTC.

V usage is TRBV6-1 and J usage is TRBJ2-1, with 9 bases fitting TRBD1. The CDR3 contains 15 residues. The V segment lost 6 bases and the J segment 1 base; nucleotides outside the gene matches: 4. Germline loops: CDR1 MNHNS, CDR2 SASEGT. CDR3 sequence: CASSQGTGSYNEQFF. CDR3 bases: TGTGCCAGCAGCCAAGGGACAGGGTCCTACAATGAGCAGTTCTTC.

The V gene is TRBV11-1, the J gene TRBJ1-2; 9 bases align to TRBD1. This CDR3 has 13 residues. Trimming removed 5 bases from V and 4 bases from J; junction bases left unmatched: 2. Germline V gene sequence: CDR1 SGHAT, CDR2 FQDESV (reference sequence). As DNA, the CDR3 is TGTGCCAGCAGCCCGGGACAGGGCTATGGCTACACCTTC. This translates into CASSPGQGYGYTF.

This chain links TRBV19 with TRBJ1-2, with D perhaps TRBD1 (6 bases). This CDR3 region has 14 residues. Trimming took off 5 bases at V and 4 bases at J, with 14 bases between the two ends. Germline assignment: CDR1 LNHDA and CDR2 SQIVND (reference sequence). The CDR3 DNA reads as TGTGCCAGTAGTGTACAGGGACGCGGCTATGGCTACACCTTC. This gives the protein CASSVQGRGYGYTF.

The V and J genes are TRBV28 and TRBJ2-2, with TRBD2 matching over 8 bases. With V trimmed by 5 bases and J by 0 bases, 17 bases remained unmatched. This CDR3 is 20 amino acids long. Germline CDR1 and CDR2: MDHEN and SYDVKM. The CDR3 nucleotides are TGTGCCAGCAGTCGCCGACTAGCGTACCGCCGAAATGCGAACACCGGGGAGCTGTTTTTT. Translating gives CASSRRLAYRRNANTGELFF.

To note about this clone: Different DNA sequences within this sample yield the same CDR3. V and J are TRBV4-3 and TRBJ1-1; TRBD1 matches at 7 bases. V trimming: 4 bases; J trimming: 5 bases; junction bases outside the gene matches: 7. Germline loops: CDR1 LGHNA, CDR2 YSLEER. The CDR3 is made up of 14 amino acids. The CDR3 bases are TGCGCCAGCAGCCGGACAGGTACTTTTACTGAAGCTTTCTTT. This gives the protein CASSRTGTFTEAFF.

The gene calls are TRBV4-1 and TRBJ1-5; no clear D. The CDR3 has 15 amino acids. V was pared by 4 bases and J by 4 bases, with 14 bases between. In germline, CDR1 is MGHRA, CDR2 YSYEKL. Here the CDR3 DNA reads TGCGCCAGCAGCCTGAACACCCTCGATAATCAGCCCCAGCATTTT. It specifies CASSLNTLDNQPQHF.

The chain joins TRBV5-1 to TRBJ1-2, with TRBD1 matching 8 bases. This CDR3 contains 13 residues. The V gene's germline CDR1 is SGHRS and CDR2 YFSETQ. The ends lost 3 bases at V and 3 bases at J; junction bases unmatched: 1. The CDR3: CASSSTGDYGYTF. The CDR3, as DNA: TGCGCCAGCAGCTCGACAGGGGACTATGGCTACACCTTC.

The chain recombines TRBV6-4 with TRBJ2-3; D is unclear. V dropped 8 bases and J dropped 5 bases, with 14 bases sitting between them. The germline gives CDR1 MRHNA, CDR2 SNTAGT. This CDR3 has 13 amino acids. The CDR3 nucleotides are TGTGCCAGCCCGAACGCTAGGCGAGATACGCAGTATTTT. Translation gives CASPNARRDTQYF.

This chain joins TRBV27 and TRBJ1-1, with TRBD1 matching over 10 bases. The CDR3 extends over 16 amino acids. V shed 7 bases, J shed 5 bases, and the junction held 13 bases outside the gene matches. The germline gives CDR1 MNHEY, CDR2 SMNVEV (reference sequence). The CDR3 reads CASTAPRQGARTEAFF. The CDR3 DNA is TGTGCCAGCACCGCCCCCCGACAGGGGGCGAGGACTGAAGCTTTCTTT.

This clone was counted between two and nine times. The rearrangement links TRBV7-9 to TRBJ2-2, with a possible D match to TRBD2 (6 bases). V was clipped by 8 bases and J by 1 base, with 11 bases between them. In germline, CDR1 is SEHNR, CDR2 FQNEAQ (reference sequence). The CDR3 totals 14 residues. The CDR3 here is CASQRLGNTGELFF. CDR3 nucleotide sequence: TGTGCCAGCCAAAGACTAGGGAACACCGGGGAGCTGTTTTTT.

CDR3 DNA sequence: TGTGCCAGCTCCCTCCCACGGCAGGGGGCGGAAGAGACCCAGTACTTC. As protein: CASSLPRQGAEETQYF. The chain is built from TRBV28 and TRBJ2-5; TRBD1 matches at 8 bases. V trimming: 8 bases; J trimming: 3 bases; junction bases outside the gene matches: 14. Germline V gene data show CDR1 as MDHEN and CDR2 as SYDVKM. The length of the CDR3 is 16 residues.

The gene calls are TRBV25-1 and TRBJ1-5, with 7 bases fitting TRBD1. The CDR3 has 13 residues. The J segment lost 4 bases and the V segment lost 4 bases, leaving 1 base of the junction unmatched. Per the germline V gene, CDR1 is MGHDK and CDR2 is SYGVNS. The CDR3 protein is CASSGGQNQPQHF. CDR3 nucleotide sequence: TGTGCCAGCAGTGGGGGACAGAATCAGCCCCAGCATTTT. Filled out from reference TRBV25-1 and TRBJ1-5, the complete variable domain reads EADIYQTPRYLVIGTGKKITLECSQTMGHDKMYWYQQDPGMELHLIHYSYGVNSTEKGDLSSESTVSRIRTEHFPLTLESARPSHTSQYLCASSGGQNQPQHFGDGTRLSIL.

This clone was counted a single time. The chain combines TRBV20-1 with TRBJ1-2; D is undetermined. The ends were cut back, 5 bases at V and 13 bases at J, with 17 bases in the middle. The germline gives CDR1 DFQATT, CDR2 SNEGSKA (reference sequence). This CDR3 has 11 residues. This CDR3 reads CSAPPLADFTF. The CDR3 region has the DNA TGCAGTGCTCCCCCTTTGGCAGATTTCACCTTC.

The chain carries TRBV27 and TRBJ1-2, with 8 bases fitting TRBD1. Unmatched junction bases numbered 5, after V lost 5 bases and J lost 6 bases. Germline assignment: CDR1 MNHEY and CDR2 SMNVEV (reference sequence). The CDR3 loop spans 13 amino acids. Written as DNA, the CDR3 is TGTGCCAGCAGTAGAGGGACAGGTAATGGCTACACCTTC. Encoded protein: CASSRGTGNGYTF.

V is TRBV5-4 and J is TRBJ1-1; the D is unclear. The CDR3 consists of 14 residues. Germline CDR1 is SGHNT and CDR2 is YYREEE (reference sequence). V was trimmed by 2 bases and J by 1 base, leaving 9 bases between them. The CDR3 nucleotides are TGTGCCAGCAGCTTTTCGGTAGAGAACACTGAAGCTTTCTTT. Protein sequence: CASSFSVENTEAFF. The whole variable domain, remainder taken from reference TRBV5-4 and TRBJ1-1, is ETGVTQSPTHLIKTRGQQVTLRCSSQSGHNTVSWYQQALGQGPQFIFQYYREEENGRGNFPPRFSGLQFPNYSSELNVNALELDDSALYLCASSFSVENTEAFFGQGTRLTVV.

This sequence joins TRBV27 and TRBJ1-1; D unresolved. The length of the CDR3 is 14 residues. Germline V lookup: CDR1 MNHEY, CDR2 SMNVEV (reference sequence). V was clipped by 5 bases and J by 6 bases, with 16 bases between them. The CDR3 region is CASSPSRPWAEAFF. DNA of the CDR3: TGTGCCAGCAGTCCCTCCAGGCCATGGGCTGAAGCTTTCTTT.